This TCR beta chain derives from a study of T-cell reconstitution after alpha-beta-depleted transplantation in children. Overall study findings and caveats: From surviving recipient T cells and thymic progenitors came the high day-60 TCRbeta diversity observed in some patients.

Trimming took off 3 bases at V and 6 bases at J, with 18 bases between the two ends. There are 16 residues in the CDR3. The germline V gene encodes CDR1 MRHNA and CDR2 SNTAGT. Construction of the TCRbeta library involved unique molecular identifiers. TCRdb redid the calling of the PCR reads with MiXCR, one entry per CDR3 protein. The sample shows 700,000 to 950,000 distinct CDR3 sequences, around 17% of them seen only once. This clonotype was counted between two and nine times. Its antigen remains unknown. The specimen was PBMCs, mostly from graft donor cells, collected 360 days after TCRalphabeta/CD19-depleted stem cell transplant. The chain has TRBV6-4 and TRBJ1-5; no definite D call. The source is a male patient aged 10-17 years who had a stem cell transplant for acute lymphoblastic leukemia, so the T cells may come from the graft donor. The CDR3 DNA reads as TGTGCCAGCAGTGAGGAACTTCCGCATCGAACTCAGCCCCAGCATTTT. It is translated as CASSEELPHRTQPQHF.